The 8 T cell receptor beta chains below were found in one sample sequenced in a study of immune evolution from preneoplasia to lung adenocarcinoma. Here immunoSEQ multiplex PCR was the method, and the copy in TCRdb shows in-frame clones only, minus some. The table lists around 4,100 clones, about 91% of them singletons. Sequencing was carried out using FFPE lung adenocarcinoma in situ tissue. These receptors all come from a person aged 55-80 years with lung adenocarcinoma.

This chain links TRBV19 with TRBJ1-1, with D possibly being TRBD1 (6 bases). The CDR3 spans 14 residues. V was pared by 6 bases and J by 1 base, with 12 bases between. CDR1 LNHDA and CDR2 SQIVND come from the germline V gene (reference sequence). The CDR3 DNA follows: TGTGCCAGTAGGCCTAGGGGGGCGAACACTGAAGCTTTCTTT. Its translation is CASRPRGANTEAFF.

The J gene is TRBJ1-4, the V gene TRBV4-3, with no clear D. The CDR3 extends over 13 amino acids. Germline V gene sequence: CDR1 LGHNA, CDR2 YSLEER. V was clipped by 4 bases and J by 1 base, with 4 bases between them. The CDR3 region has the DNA TGCGCCAGCAGCCGGCAAACTAATGAAAAACTGTTTTTT. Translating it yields CASSRQTNEKLFF.

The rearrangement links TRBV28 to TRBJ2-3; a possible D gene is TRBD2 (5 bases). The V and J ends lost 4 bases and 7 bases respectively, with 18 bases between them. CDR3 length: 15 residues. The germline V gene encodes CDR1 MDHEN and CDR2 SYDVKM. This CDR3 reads CASSSPDPGVNTQYF. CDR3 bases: TGTGCCAGCAGTTCCCCGGACCCCGGGGTCAATACGCAGTATTTT.

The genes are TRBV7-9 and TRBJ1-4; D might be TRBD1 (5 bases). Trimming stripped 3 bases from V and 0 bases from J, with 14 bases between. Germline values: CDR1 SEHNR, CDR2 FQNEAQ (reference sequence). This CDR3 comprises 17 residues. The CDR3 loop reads CASSFTGWGTTNEKLFF. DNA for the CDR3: TGTGCCAGCAGCTTCACAGGTTGGGGAACAACTAATGAAAAACTGTTTTTT.

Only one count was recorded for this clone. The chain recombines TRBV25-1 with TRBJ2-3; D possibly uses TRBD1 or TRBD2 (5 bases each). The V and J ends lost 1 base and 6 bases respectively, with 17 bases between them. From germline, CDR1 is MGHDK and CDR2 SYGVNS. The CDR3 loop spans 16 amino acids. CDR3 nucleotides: TGTGCCAGCAGTGAATTTTCGGGGCAGGAGTATGATACGCAGTATTTT. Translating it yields CASSEFSGQEYDTQYF.

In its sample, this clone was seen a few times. Written as DNA, the CDR3 is TGTGCCTGGGGATCGGGACAAGATAATTCACCCCTCCACTTT. This codes for CAWGSGQDNSPLHF. V is TRBV30 and J is TRBJ1-6; D possibly corresponds to TRBD1 (6 bases). Germline V gene data show CDR1 as GTSNPN and CDR2 as SVGIG (reference sequence). Between the trimmed V and J ends, which lost 5 bases and 5 bases, there was a span of 13 bases. The CDR3 covers 14 residues.

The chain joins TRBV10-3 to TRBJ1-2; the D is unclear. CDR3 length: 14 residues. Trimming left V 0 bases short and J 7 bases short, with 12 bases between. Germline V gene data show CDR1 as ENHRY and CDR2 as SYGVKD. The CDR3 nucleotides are TGTGCCATCAGTGAGTCGACAAGGGCCAGTGGCTACACCTTC. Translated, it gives CAISESTRASGYTF.

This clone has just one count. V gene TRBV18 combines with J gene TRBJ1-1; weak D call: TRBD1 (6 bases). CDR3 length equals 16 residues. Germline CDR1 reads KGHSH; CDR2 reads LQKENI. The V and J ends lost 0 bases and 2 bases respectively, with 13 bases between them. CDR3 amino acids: CASSPPSRGSNTEAFF. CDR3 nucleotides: TGTGCCAGCTCACCACCGTCCAGGGGTTCAAACACTGAAGCTTTCTTT.